The 28 T cell receptor beta chains below all came from one sample that was sequenced in a study of blood T cell repertoires in COVID-19. Measured with immunoSEQ multiplex PCR; TCRdb has only the in-frame clones, and not every one. The sample comprises under 250,000 clones, approximately 85% of which are singletons, and about 5.4% rests with the top ten. Sequencing was carried out using peripheral blood. The receptors stem from a woman of 80 years or more with COVID-19, enrolled during active disease.

With respect to this clone: At one end, the junction sequence differs from germline, possibly due to a read error. The CDR3 is CASSSDRDWREGLYGTDTQYF. CDR3 DNA: TGTGCTAGCAGCTCGGACCGGGACTGGCGCGAAGGATTGTACGGAACAGATACGCAGTATTTT. This chain connects TRBV7-7 to TRBJ2-3; D might be TRBD2 (6 bases). Per germline, CDR1 SSHAT and CDR2 FNYEAQ (reference sequence). The CDR3 sequence is 21 residues long.

This clone appeared a few times. V usage is TRBV12-3 or TRBV12-4 and J usage is TRBJ1-5; D unresolved. Trimming removed 1 base at V and 9 bases at J, with 10 bases between. The CDR3 contains 13 residues. This CDR3 reads CASSLERKGPQHF. CDR3 sequence (DNA): TGTGCCAGCAGTTTAGAGAGGAAAGGGCCCCAGCATTTT.

This chain connects TRBV7-3 to TRBJ2-3; no clear D. Germline V gene sequence: CDR1 SGHTA, CDR2 FQGTGA. Trimming took off 5 bases at V and 2 bases at J, with 17 bases between the two ends. The CDR3 runs to 16 residues. This CDR3 reads CASSPHLNPSTDTQYF. The CDR3 DNA is TGTGCCAGCAGCCCACACCTTAACCCCTCCACAGATACGCAGTATTTT.

The CDR3 bases are TGTGCCAGCAGTTTATACGACCCGACCTACGGGGGTGGCTACACCTTC. Protein: CASSLYDPTYGGGYTF. This chain joins TRBV28 and TRBJ1-2, with D perhaps TRBD1 (5 bases). The length of the CDR3 is 16 residues. CDR1 MDHEN and CDR2 SYDVKM come from the germline V gene. V was clipped by 1 base and J by 7 bases, with 19 bases between them.

The chain links TRBV27 to TRBJ2-1; 9 bases match TRBD2. Germline CDR1 MNHEY, CDR2 SMNVEV (reference sequence). CDR3 size: 16 residues. V trimming: 2 bases; J trimming: 5 bases; junction bases outside the gene matches: 7. The CDR3 here is CASSLRLAGRDNEQFF. The CDR3 nucleotides read TGTGCCAGCAGTTTACGTCTAGCGGGGAGGGACAATGAGCAGTTCTTC.

The J gene is TRBJ2-3, the V gene TRBV15; 11 positions agree with TRBD2. V was clipped by 1 base and J by 4 bases; unmatched bases: 1. CDR3 length equals 15 residues. The germline CDR1 and CDR2 sequences are LNHNV and YYDKDF (reference sequence). CDR3 in DNA: TGTGCCACCAGCAGAGTAGCGGGGGGGCCAGATACGCAGTATTTT. Translation: CATSRVAGGPDTQYF.

The chain couples TRBV28 to TRBJ2-3; a possible D gene is TRBD1 (6 bases). The CDR3 has 16 amino acids. Germline CDR1 reads MDHEN; CDR2 reads SYDVKM. V was cut by 5 bases and J by 4 bases, with 19 bases left in between. In DNA, the CDR3 is TGTGCCAGCAGTGATCTGGGGTGGGGGCAGGCAGATACGCAGTATTTT. This codes for CASSDLGWGQADTQYF.

The J gene is TRBJ1-1, the V gene TRBV6-5, with D maybe TRBD1 (6 bases). Germline V lookup: CDR1 MNHEY, CDR2 SVGAGI. This CDR3 region has 14 residues. The V and J ends lost 6 bases and 5 bases respectively, with 16 bases between them. The CDR3 nucleotides read TGTGCCAGCAGCAACAGGGTTGGGAGTACTGAAGCTTTCTTT. Residues: CASSNRVGSTEAFF.

This clone was recorded only once. This chain connects TRBV3-1 (or the pseudogene TRBV3-2) to TRBJ1-1, with unresolved D. V dropped 4 bases and J dropped 5 bases, with 8 bases sitting between them. CDR3 length equals 12 residues. The V gene's germline CDR1 is LGHDT and CDR2 YNNKEL (reference sequence). The chain's CDR3 is CASSLGETEAFF. The CDR3 nucleotides read TGTGCCAGCAGCCTCGGAGAGACTGAAGCTTTCTTT.

The V and J genes are TRBV6-5 and TRBJ2-1; 8 bases map to TRBD2. Germline values: CDR1 MNHEY, CDR2 SVGAGI. V trimming: 6 bases; J trimming: 6 bases; junction bases outside the gene matches: 4. This CDR3 is built from 13 residues. The CDR3 spells CASRHGLANEQFF. The DNA for the CDR3 is TGTGCCAGCAGACACGGACTAGCCAATGAGCAGTTCTTC.

This clone was observed a handful of times. The genes are TRBV3-1 (or the pseudogene TRBV3-2) and TRBJ2-1; 8 nucleotides match TRBD2. The length of the CDR3 is 16 residues. The V segment lost 4 bases and the J segment 8 bases; nucleotides outside the gene matches: 13. Germline V CDR1 and CDR2: LGHDT, YNNKEL (reference sequence). The CDR3 reads CASSLRTGGPRDEQFF. For the CDR3, the DNA is TGTGCCAGCAGCCTCCGAACGGGGGGGCCCAGGGATGAGCAGTTCTTC.

This clone has only one observation. This chain joins TRBV11-3 and TRBJ1-3; D is ambiguous. V was clipped by 0 bases and J by 2 bases, with 8 bases between them. Germline V CDR1 and CDR2: SGHNT, YENEEA. This CDR3 spans 15 amino acids. The CDR3 region is CASSLEVGAGNTIYF. For the CDR3, the DNA is TGTGCCAGCAGCTTAGAGGTCGGGGCTGGAAACACCATATATTTT.

V gene TRBV6-2 or TRBV6-3 combines with J gene TRBJ2-7, with a possible D match to TRBD1 (5 bases). Deletions cut 6 bases from V and 4 bases from J, with 10 bases between. The CDR3 extends over 12 amino acids. Germline CDR1 MNHEY, CDR2 SVGEGT. The CDR3 spells CASSRQGYEQYV. The CDR3 DNA sequence: TGTGCCAGCAGCCGCCAGGGTTACGAGCAGTACGTC.

The chain recombines TRBV10-3 with TRBJ1-1, with 8 bases lining up with TRBD1. Germline assignment: CDR1 ENHRY and CDR2 SYGVKD. This CDR3 contains 14 residues. The junction had 3 bases not matched to a gene; V was cut back by 5 bases and J by 1 base. The DNA for the CDR3 is TGTGCCATCAGTAATACAGGGGGGAACACTGAAGCTTTCTTT. Translated: CAISNTGGNTEAFF.

The chain recombines TRBV4-1 with TRBJ1-4; 9 nucleotides align to TRBD1. The length of the CDR3 is 15 residues. V was pared by 0 bases and J by 10 bases, with 6 bases of the junction left unmatched. Germline V gene sequence: CDR1 MGHRA, CDR2 YSYEKL. Here the CDR3 DNA reads TGCGCCAGCAGCCAAGAAGGGACAGGGTGGGGAAAACTGTTTTTT. Its protein product is CASSQEGTGWGKLFF.

As DNA, the CDR3 is TGTGCCAGCAGTTTAGGTTTACAAGAGACCCAGTACTTC. Translated, it gives CASSLGLQETQYF. The gene calls are TRBV12-3 or TRBV12-4 and TRBJ2-5; no reliable D call. This CDR3 comprises 13 residues. Trimming removed 1 base from V and 2 bases from J, with 5 bases in between.

The rearrangement joins TRBV19 to TRBJ2-2; 10 positions match TRBD1. The trim removed 10 bases at V and 3 bases at J, leaving 8 bases unmatched. Germline lookup yields CDR1 LNHDA and CDR2 SQIVND (reference sequence). The CDR3 is 15 amino acids. CDR3 loop: CATTWGQGYTGELFF. CDR3 sequence (DNA): TGTGCCACCACCTGGGGACAGGGGTACACCGGGGAGCTGTTTTTT.

Regarding this clone: Other DNA sequences of this sample code for an identical CDR3. In DNA form, the CDR3 reads TGTGCCAGCAGCGTAGGGGGACAGGCGAACACTGAAGCTTTCTTT. Translating gives CASSVGGQANTEAFF. The gene calls are TRBV9 and TRBJ1-1; 8 bases match TRBD1. The CDR3 runs 15 residues. J lost 1 base, V lost 0 bases, and 2 bases had no gene match. Germline CDR1 reads SGDLS; CDR2 reads YYNGEE.

This chain joins TRBV30 and TRBJ2-5; D may be TRBD2 (7 bases). The CDR3 consists of 16 residues. V was cut by 2 bases and J by 4 bases, with 20 bases left in between. Germline loops: CDR1 GTSNPN, CDR2 SVGIG (reference sequence). The CDR3 loop is CAWSPPRRGAGETQYF. In DNA, the CDR3 is TGTGCCTGGAGTCCCCCTCGACGGGGGGCCGGAGAGACCCAGTACTTC.

This sequence joins TRBV6-5 and TRBJ2-1; no clear D gene. The ends were cut back, 6 bases at V and 10 bases at J, with 13 bases in the middle. The CDR3 is made up of 12 amino acids. The germline gives CDR1 MNHEY, CDR2 SVGAGI. The CDR3 DNA sequence: TGTGCCAGCAGCCGCCCCGGCAGGGAGCAGTTCTTC. Its protein product is CASSRPGREQFF.

The rearrangement uses TRBV19 and TRBJ2-4; possibly TRBD1 for D (5 bases). The CDR3 spans 15 residues. Looked up from germline, CDR1 is LNHDA and CDR2 is SQIVND (reference sequence). V was cut by 6 bases and J by 0 bases, with 12 bases left in between. CDR3 nucleotide sequence: TGTGCCAGTAGCAACAGGATCCTAGCCAAAAACATTCAGTACTTC. Translating gives CASSNRILAKNIQYF.

The sample holds a few counts of this clone. V and J are TRBV5-6 and TRBJ1-5; D is unclear. Trimming removed 0 bases from V and 7 bases from J, with 5 bases in between. Germline lookup yields CDR1 SGHDT and CDR2 YYEEEE. CDR3 length: 12 residues. CDR3 nucleotide sequence: TGTGCCAGCAGCTTGGGAGAACAGCCCCAGCATTTT. Protein sequence: CASSLGEQPQHF.

V usage is TRBV10-3 and J usage is TRBJ2-1; D gene ambiguous. The CDR3 spans 12 residues. Trimming took off 4 bases at V and 5 bases at J, with 6 bases between the two ends. Germline assignment: CDR1 ENHRY and CDR2 SYGVKD. This chain's CDR3 is CAISVTNNEQFF. CDR3 sequence (DNA): TGTGCCATCAGTGTCACAAACAATGAGCAGTTCTTC.

V and J are TRBV4-1 and TRBJ1-2; a weak D match, TRBD1 (6 bases). This CDR3 has 15 residues. With 1 base removed from V and 4 bases from J, the gap between germline ends came to 13 bases. Per germline, CDR1 MGHRA and CDR2 YSYEKL. This CDR3 is CASSQVSGAFYGYTF. The CDR3 nucleotides read TGCGCCAGCAGCCAAGTATCAGGGGCTTTCTATGGCTACACCTTC.

The V and J genes are TRBV18 and TRBJ2-2, with D hard to call. This CDR3 comprises 11 residues. Germline lookup yields CDR1 KGHSH and CDR2 LQKENI. V lost 8 bases, J lost 2 bases, and 3 bases lay in between. The CDR3 sequence is CASRNTGELFF. In DNA form, the CDR3 reads TGTGCCAGCCGTAACACCGGGGAGCTGTTTTTT.

J is TRBJ2-1 and V is TRBV4-1; 7 nucleotides agree with TRBD1. V lost 1 base, J lost 4 bases, and 7 bases stayed unmatched. Germline CDR1 is MGHRA and CDR2 is YSYEKL. This CDR3 is 16 amino acids long. CDR3 protein: CASSQAAAGGYNEQFF. The CDR3 DNA reads TGCGCCAGCAGCCAAGCAGCGGCAGGGGGATACAATGAGCAGTTCTTC.

In the case of this clone: Other DNA variants within this sample encode the same CDR3. The chain employs TRBV24-1 and TRBJ1-3; perhaps TRBD1 as D (6 bases). Per germline, CDR1 KGHDR and CDR2 SFDVKD. The CDR3 loop spans 15 amino acids. The V and J ends lost 3 bases and 2 bases respectively, with 10 bases between them. The DNA of the CDR3 is TGTGCCACCAGTGATCCACGGACAGCTGGAAACACCATATATTTT. Protein sequence: CATSDPRTAGNTIYF.

This chain joins TRBV24-1 and TRBJ1-5, with 8 bases identical to TRBD1. J was trimmed by 5 bases and V by 3 bases; bases with no gene match: 8. Per the germline V gene, CDR1 is KGHDR and CDR2 is SFDVKD. This CDR3 region has 16 residues. CDR3 sequence reads: CATSDPGQGSYQPQHF. CDR3 DNA sequence: TGTGCCACCAGTGATCCCGGACAGGGCAGTTATCAGCCCCAGCATTTT.